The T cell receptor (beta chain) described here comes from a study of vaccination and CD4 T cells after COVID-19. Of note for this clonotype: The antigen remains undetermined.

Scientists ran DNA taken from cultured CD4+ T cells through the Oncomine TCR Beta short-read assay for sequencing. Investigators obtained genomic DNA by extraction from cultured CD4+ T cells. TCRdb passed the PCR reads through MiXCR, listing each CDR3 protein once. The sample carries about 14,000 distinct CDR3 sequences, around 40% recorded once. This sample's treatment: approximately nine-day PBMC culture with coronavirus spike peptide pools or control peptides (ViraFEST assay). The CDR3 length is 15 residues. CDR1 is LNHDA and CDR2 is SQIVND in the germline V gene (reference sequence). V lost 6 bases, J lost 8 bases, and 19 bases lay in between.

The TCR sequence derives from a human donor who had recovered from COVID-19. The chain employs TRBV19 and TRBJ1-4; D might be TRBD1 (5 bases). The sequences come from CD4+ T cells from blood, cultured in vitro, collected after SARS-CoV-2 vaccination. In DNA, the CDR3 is TGTGCCAGTAGGCCTCCGGAGGGGAGGGAGGAAAAACTGTTTTTT. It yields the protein CASRPPEGREEKLFF.